This section outlines one T cell receptor (beta chain) sequence together with its context. Its antigen is unidentified. These data come from a study of T cells expressing NK-cell markers. Study-wide points: Dominant NKG2C+ clonotypes were found to form about 1.0-8% of CD8+ T cells in roughly 6 donors.

The CDR3 is made up of 14 amino acids. Germline CDR1 and CDR2: SNHLY and FYNNEI. TCR beta cDNA was generated via 5'RACE template switching incorporating UMIs. TCRdb reprocessed the 5' RACE reads; each CDR3 protein has one entry and no DNA is given. The listing records about 120,000 distinct CDR3 sequences. This chain connects TRBV2 to TRBJ2-3; TCRdb returns TRBD1, unconfirmable since there is no DNA. Sequenced sample: blood T cells: a sorted CD56 or NKG2C T cell subset, CD4+ or CD8+ T cells, or bulk PBMC T cells (not recorded which). The source of this sequence is a woman between 18 and 70 years old in good health. The CDR3 is CASSRGIGTDTQYF.